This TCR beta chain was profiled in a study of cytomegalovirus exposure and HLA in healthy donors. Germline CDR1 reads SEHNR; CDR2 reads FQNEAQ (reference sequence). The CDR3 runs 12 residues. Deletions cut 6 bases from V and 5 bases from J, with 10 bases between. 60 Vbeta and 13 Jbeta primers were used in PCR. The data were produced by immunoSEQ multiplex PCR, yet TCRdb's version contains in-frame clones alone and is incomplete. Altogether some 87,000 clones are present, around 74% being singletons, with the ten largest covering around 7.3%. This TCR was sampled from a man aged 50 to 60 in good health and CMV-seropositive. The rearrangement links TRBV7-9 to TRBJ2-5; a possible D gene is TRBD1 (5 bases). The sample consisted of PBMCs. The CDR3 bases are TGTGCCAGCAGACAGGCCGGCGAGACCCAGTACTTC. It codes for CASRQAGETQYF.